This T cell receptor beta chain was sequenced during a study of shared clonotypes between healthy human individuals. General study results and limits: Sharing across four donors was highest in naive CD4 (around 5%) and lowest in memory CD8 (around 0.4%). Estimated richness values were generally larger in naive subsets than in memory subsets.

Some clones are missing from TCRdb's copy, which holds only in-frame ones; the method was immunoSEQ multiplex PCR. The data hold some 2 million clones, with about 95% observed a single time. Naive CD8 cells, CD45RO-negative and positively selected for CCR7, excluded terminally differentiated effector memory CD45RA+ cells. The germline V gene has CDR1 SGHRS and CDR2 YFSETQ. The CDR3 sequence is 16 residues long. Unmatched junction bases numbered 3, after V lost 1 base and J lost 3 bases. Details on this clone: Its specificity is unknown.

The sequenced material came from naive CD8+ T cells sorted from blood. J is TRBJ2-5 and V is TRBV5-1, with TRBD2 matching over 13 bases. The receptor was isolated from a man aged 18 to 29 in good health. The CDR3 region has the DNA TGCGCCAGCAGCTTGTCAGGACTAGCGGGAGAAGAGACCCAGTACTTC. This sequence encodes CASSLSGLAGEETQYF.